This T cell receptor (beta chain) originates from a study of regulatory T cells in long-lasting Graves disease (TCRdb year 2021). With respect to the entire study: In the newly diagnosed Graves' disease group, patients had been taking antithyroid drugs for less than 3 months. The study was conducted in China and was registered as a clinical trial. A total of roughly 35 samples underwent TCR sequencing: around 13 from persistent and roughly 20 from newly diagnosed Graves' disease patients. This study used TCR sequencing and RNA sequencing of peripheral blood to compare persistent Graves' disease patients against newly diagnosed Graves' disease patients. What the research found in general, with its limitations: Sequencing and analysis were limited to the TCR beta chain. Persistent disease showed preferential use of TRBV28, TRBJ1-2 and TRBJ2-5, whereas newly diagnosed disease favored TRBV20-1 and TRBJ2-1. Peripheral blood alone was examined, since thyroid tissue, which constituted the primary lesion, could not be accessed. A larger number of public clonotypes was shared among persistent patients (approximately 2,600) than among newly diagnosed patients (roughly 970). Compared with newly diagnosed patients, persistent Graves' disease patients had lower TCR Shannon entropy and fewer highly expanded clones, which suggests clonal expansion. The small sample size was acknowledged by the authors as a limitation that may reduce accuracy.

This clonotype has just a few counts. Its antigen remains undetermined. No clone much larger than this one lies a single base away; base qualities are absent. The intended sense of this specimen's time point label: newly diagnosed GD, antithyroid drugs for less than 3 months. For both TCR sequencing and RNA sequencing, RNA was extracted from PBMCs in TRIzol. The diagnosis of Graves' disease followed American Thyroid Association guidelines. Patients for the study were recruited at an endocrinology department in Xi'an, China. Each patient gave 8.5 to 9.5 milliliters of peripheral blood, collected in an EDTA anticoagulant tube. Ficoll Paque Plus density gradient separation was used to isolate PBMCs, and no further T cell sorting was performed. An Agilent 2100 Bioanalyzer and agarose gel were used to check RNA quality, and a NanoDrop 2000 was used to measure RNA concentration. Trimming at the junction amounts to 2 bases on V and 6 bases on J, and the germline ends lie 13 bases apart. Measured from the cysteine to the phenylalanine, the CDR3 is 14 residues long. The entry retains the CDR3 DNA only, 42 bases that are in frame from base 1. In the germline V gene (reference sequence), CDR1 corresponds to GTSNPN and CDR2 to SVGIG.

The library was prepared using multiplex PCR. The run used an Illumina HiSeq 4000. CDR3 regions were amplified by Arm-PCR with iRepertoire HTBI primers to construct TCR beta libraries. Gel purification was performed on PCR products prior to sequencing. On the authors' methods: Gene usage analysis of CDR3 amino acid clonotypes used the approximately 62 TRBV and 11 to 15 TRBJ segments found across samples. COPE and FqMerger were used to merge filtered high-quality paired reads into contigs. BLAST was used to align contigs to the IMGT TRBV, TRBD and TRBJ reference genes, and CDR3 was defined following IMGT. Clonotypes above 0.1% frequency were classified as highly expanded clones. Repertoire diversity was measured by Shannon entropy, and V-J evenness by the Gini coefficient. A clonotype was considered public if more than one individual shared it. TCRdb reran the public reads through fastp at Q25 and MiXCR, keeping productive beta chains. When rows share a CDR3 protein, they turn into one entry using the most common DNA and genes. These V and J calls rely on TCRdb rather than the paper's analysis. The sample yields 300,000 to 450,000 distinct CDR3 sequences; around a sixth were counted once. The ten largest make up 22% of the sample.

The chain couples TRBV30 to TRBJ1-4; the D gene assignment is ambiguous. This receptor was identified in a female donor with Graves disease. Sequencing used peripheral blood mononuclear cells (PBMCs), obtained at new diagnosis, from a patient treated with antithyroid drugs. The nucleotide sequence is TGTGCCTGGAGTAGTGAAGGGTCTTATGAAAAACTGTTTTTT. Translated, it gives CAWSSEGSYEKLFF.